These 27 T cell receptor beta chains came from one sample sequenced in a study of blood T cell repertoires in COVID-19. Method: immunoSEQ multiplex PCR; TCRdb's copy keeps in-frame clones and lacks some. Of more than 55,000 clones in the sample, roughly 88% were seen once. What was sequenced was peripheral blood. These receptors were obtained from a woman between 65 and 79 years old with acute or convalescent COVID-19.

This chain's CDR3 is CASSLFGQGYEQYF. The CDR3 coding sequence is TGTGCCAGCAGCTTGTTCGGTCAGGGCTACGAGCAGTACTTC. V and J are TRBV7-3 and TRBJ2-7; D perhaps matches TRBD1 (5 bases). The ends were cut back, 3 bases at V and 3 bases at J, with 12 bases in the middle. This CDR3 region has 14 residues. Germline lookup yields CDR1 SGHTA and CDR2 FQGTGA.

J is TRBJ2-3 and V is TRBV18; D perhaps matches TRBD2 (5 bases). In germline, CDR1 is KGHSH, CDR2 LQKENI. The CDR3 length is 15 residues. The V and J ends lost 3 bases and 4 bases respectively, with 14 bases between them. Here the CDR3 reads CASSPLLGSPDTQYF. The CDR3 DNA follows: TGTGCCAGCTCACCCCTACTAGGCAGTCCAGATACGCAGTATTTT.

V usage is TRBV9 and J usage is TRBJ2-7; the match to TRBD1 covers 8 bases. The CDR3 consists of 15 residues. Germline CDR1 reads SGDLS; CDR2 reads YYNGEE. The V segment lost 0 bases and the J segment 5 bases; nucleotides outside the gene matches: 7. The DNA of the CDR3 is TGTGCCAGCAGCGTAGCGCAGGGGGCGCCTCACGAGCAGTACTTC. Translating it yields CASSVAQGAPHEQYF.

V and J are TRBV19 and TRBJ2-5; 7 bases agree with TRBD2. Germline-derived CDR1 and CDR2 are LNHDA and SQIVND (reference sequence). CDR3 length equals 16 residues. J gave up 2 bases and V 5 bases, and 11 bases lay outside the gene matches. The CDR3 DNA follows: TGTGCCAGTAGTTACACTACCCACGGGGGGCAAGAGACCCAGTACTTC. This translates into CASSYTTHGGQETQYF.

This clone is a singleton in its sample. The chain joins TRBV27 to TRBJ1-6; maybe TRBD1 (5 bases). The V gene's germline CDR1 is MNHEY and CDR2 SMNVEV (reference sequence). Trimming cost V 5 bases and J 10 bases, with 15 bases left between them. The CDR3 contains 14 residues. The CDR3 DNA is TGTGCCAGCAGTCTAGGGGATCGAAGATCACCCCTCCACTTT. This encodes CASSLGDRRSPLHF.

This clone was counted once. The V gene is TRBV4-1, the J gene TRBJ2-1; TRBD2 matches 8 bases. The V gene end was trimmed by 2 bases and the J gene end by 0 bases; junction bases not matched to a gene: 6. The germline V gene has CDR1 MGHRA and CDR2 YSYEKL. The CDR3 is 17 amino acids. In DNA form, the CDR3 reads TGCGCCAGCAGCCAACTAGCGGGCTCTAGCTCCTACAATGAGCAGTTCTTC. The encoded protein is CASSQLAGSSSYNEQFF.

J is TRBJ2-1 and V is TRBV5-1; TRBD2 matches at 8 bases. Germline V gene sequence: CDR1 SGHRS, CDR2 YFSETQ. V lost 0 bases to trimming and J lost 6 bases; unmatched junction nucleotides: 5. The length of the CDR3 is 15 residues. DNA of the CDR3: TGCGCCAGCAGCTTGGTTGCGGGAGGAGGCAATGAGCAGTTCTTC. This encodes CASSLVAGGGNEQFF.

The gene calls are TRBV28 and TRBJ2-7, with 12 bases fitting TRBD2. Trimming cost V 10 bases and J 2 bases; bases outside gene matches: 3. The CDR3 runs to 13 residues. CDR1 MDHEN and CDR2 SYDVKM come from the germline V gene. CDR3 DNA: TGTGCCACCAGGACTAGCGGGGCCTACGAGCAGTACTTC. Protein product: CATRTSGAYEQYF.

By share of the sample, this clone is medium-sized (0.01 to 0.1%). CDR3 in amino acids: CASSLPGKYEQYF. The CDR3 bases are TGTGCCAGCAGCTTGCCAGGGAAATACGAGCAGTACTTC. The V gene is TRBV5-8, the J gene TRBJ2-7; TRBD1 is a possible D gene (5 bases). Germline assignment: CDR1 SGHTS and CDR2 YDEGEE. The CDR3 is made up of 13 amino acids. Trimming took 1 base from V and 4 from J, leaving 9 bases between them.

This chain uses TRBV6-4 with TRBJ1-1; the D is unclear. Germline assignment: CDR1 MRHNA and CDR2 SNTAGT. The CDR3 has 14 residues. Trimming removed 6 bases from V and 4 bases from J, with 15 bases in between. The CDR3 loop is CASSRERMGTEAFF. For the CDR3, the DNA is TGTGCCAGCAGCCGTGAGAGGATGGGCACTGAAGCTTTCTTT.

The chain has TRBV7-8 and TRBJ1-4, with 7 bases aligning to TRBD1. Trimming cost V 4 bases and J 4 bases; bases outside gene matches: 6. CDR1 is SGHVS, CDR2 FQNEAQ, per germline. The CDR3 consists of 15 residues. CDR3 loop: CASSSRTGFNEKLFF. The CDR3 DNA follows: TGTGCCAGCAGCTCAAGGACAGGCTTTAATGAAAAACTGTTTTTT.

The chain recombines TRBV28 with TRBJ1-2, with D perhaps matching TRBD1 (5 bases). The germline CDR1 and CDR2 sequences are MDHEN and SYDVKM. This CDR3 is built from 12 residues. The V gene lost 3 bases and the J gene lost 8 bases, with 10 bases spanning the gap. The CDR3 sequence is CASSFQGMGYTF. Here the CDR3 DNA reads TGTGCCAGCAGTTTCCAGGGAATGGGCTACACCTTC.

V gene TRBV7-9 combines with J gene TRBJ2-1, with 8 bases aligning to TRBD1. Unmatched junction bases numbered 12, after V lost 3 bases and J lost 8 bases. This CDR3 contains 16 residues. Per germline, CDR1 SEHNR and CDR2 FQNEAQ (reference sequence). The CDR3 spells CASSFLTGGNWDEQFF. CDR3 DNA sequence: TGTGCCAGCAGCTTCCTCACAGGGGGAAACTGGGATGAGCAGTTCTTC.

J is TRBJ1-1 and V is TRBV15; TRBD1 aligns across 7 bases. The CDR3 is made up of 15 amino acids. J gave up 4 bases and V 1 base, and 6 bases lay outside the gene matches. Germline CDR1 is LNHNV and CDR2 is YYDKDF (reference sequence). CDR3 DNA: TGTGCCACCAGCAGAGGATACAGGGGTGGCACTGAAGCTTTCTTT. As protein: CATSRGYRGGTEAFF. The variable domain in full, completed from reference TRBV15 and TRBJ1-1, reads DAMVIQNPRYQVTQFGKPVTLSCSQTLNHNVMYWYQQKSSQAPKLLFHYYDKDFNNEADTPDNFQSRRPNTSFCFLDIRSPGLGDTAMYLCATSRGYRGGTEAFFGQGTRLTVV.

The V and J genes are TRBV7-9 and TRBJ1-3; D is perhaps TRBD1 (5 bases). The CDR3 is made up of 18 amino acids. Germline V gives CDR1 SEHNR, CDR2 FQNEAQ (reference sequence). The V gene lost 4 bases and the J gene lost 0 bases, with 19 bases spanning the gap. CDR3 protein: CASSSNRGVGSSGNTIYF. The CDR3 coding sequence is TGTGCCAGCAGCTCCAACCGGGGGGTCGGGAGCTCTGGAAACACCATATATTTT.

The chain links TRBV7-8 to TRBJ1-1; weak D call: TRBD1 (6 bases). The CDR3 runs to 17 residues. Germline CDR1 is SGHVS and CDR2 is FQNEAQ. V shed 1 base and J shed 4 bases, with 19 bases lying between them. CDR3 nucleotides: TGTGCCAGCAGCTTAGAGGCAGGGGCGTTATATGGCACTGAAGCTTTCTTT. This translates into CASSLEAGALYGTEAFF.

CDR3 region: CASSQANEQFF. The CDR3 DNA follows: TGTGCCAGCAGCCAGGCAAATGAGCAGTTCTTC. This chain links TRBV3-1 (or the pseudogene TRBV3-2) with TRBJ2-1, with unresolved D. The ends were cut back, 3 bases at V and 7 bases at J, with 4 bases in the middle. Germline assignment: CDR1 LGHDT and CDR2 YNNKEL (reference sequence). The CDR3 has 11 residues.

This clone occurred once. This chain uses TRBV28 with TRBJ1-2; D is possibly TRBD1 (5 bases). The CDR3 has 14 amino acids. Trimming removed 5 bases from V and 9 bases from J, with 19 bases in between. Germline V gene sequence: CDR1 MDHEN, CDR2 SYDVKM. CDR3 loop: CASSLRFRALSYTF. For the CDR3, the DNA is TGTGCCAGCAGTCTTCGTTTCAGGGCGCTGAGCTACACCTTC.

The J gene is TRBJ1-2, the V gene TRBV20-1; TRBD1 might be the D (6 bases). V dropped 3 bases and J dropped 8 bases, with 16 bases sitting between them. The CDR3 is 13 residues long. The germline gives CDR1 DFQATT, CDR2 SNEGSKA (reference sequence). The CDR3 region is CSASEDSFYGYTF. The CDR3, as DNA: TGCAGTGCTAGTGAGGACAGCTTCTACGGCTACACCTTC.

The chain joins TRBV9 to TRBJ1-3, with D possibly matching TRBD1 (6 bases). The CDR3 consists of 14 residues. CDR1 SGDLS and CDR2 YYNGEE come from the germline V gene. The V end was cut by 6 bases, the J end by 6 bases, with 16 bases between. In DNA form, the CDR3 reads TGTGCCAGCAATCCCACAGGGTCAGAAAACACCATATATTTT. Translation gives CASNPTGSENTIYF.

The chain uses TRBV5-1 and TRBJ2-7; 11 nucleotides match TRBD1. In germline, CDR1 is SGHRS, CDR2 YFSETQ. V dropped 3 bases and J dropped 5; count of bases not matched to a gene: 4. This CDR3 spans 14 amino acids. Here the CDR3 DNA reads TGCGCCAGCAGCTACGGACAGGGGGCCAACGAGCAGTACTTC. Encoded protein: CASSYGQGANEQYF. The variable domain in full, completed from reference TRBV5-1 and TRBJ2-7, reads KAGVTQTPRYLIKTRGQQVTLSCSPISGHRSVSWYQQTPGQGLQFLFEYFSETQRNKGNFPGRFSGRQFSNSRSEMNVSTLELGDSALYLCASSYGQGANEQYFGPGTRLTVT.

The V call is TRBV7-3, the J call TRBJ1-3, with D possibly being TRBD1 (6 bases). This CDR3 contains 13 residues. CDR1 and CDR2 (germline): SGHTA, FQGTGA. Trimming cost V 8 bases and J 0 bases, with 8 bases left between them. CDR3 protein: CASAGVSGNTIYF. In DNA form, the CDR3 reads TGTGCCAGCGCAGGGGTCTCTGGAAACACCATATATTTT.

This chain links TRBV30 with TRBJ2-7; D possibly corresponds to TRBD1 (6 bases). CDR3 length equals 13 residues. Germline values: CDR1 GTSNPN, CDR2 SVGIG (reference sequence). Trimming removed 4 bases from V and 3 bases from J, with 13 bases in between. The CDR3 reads CAWTPGHLYEQYF. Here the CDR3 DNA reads TGTGCCTGGACACCGGGACACCTCTACGAGCAGTACTTC.

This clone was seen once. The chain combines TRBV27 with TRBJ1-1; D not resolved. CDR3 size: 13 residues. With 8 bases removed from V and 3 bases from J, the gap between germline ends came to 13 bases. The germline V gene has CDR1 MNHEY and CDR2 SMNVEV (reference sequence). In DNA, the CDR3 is TGTGCCAGCCGGGGAAGTCGGGACACTGAAGCTTTCTTT. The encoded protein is CASRGSRDTEAFF.

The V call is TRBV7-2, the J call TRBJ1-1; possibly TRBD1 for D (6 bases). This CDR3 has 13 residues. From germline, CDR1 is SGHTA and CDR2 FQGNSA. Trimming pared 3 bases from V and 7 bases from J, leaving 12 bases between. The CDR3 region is CASSFQGQIEAFF. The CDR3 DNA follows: TGTGCCAGCAGCTTTCAAGGACAGATTGAAGCTTTCTTT.

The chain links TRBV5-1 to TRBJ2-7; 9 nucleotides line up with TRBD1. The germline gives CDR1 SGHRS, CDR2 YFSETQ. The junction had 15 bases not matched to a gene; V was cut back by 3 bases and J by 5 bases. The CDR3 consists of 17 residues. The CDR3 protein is CASSYYQAGQGRHEQYF. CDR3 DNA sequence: TGCGCCAGCAGCTACTACCAGGCGGGACAGGGCCGCCACGAGCAGTACTTC.

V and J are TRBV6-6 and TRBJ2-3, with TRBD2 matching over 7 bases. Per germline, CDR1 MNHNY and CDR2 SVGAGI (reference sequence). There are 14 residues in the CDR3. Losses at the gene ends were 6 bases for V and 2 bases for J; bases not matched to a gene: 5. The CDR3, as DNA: TGTGCCAGCAGGGGGGAGGGGCCCACAGATACGCAGTATTTT. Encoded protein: CASRGEGPTDTQYF.